A selection of T cell receptor beta chains follows, all from one sample in a study of blood T cell repertoires in COVID-19. Assay used: immunoSEQ multiplex PCR; TCRdb lists only in-frame clones, some missing. This table has around 250,000 clones, around nine tenths appearing once. What was sequenced was peripheral blood. The receptors were gathered from a woman in her thirties or forties who had recovered from COVID-19. CDR3s include the opening cysteine and the closing phenylalanine or tryptophan. The D gene is left open where the match is weak. Clone size appears in some rows only: once, few, many, or a class for an expanded clone.

J gene,D gene,clone size,V gene,CDR3 DNA,CDR3 protein
TRBJ1-2,NA,few,TRBV3-1/TRBV3-2,TGTGCCAGCAGCCAAGAAGGGGTCGGACCGCCAGGGCCCTATGGCTACACCTTC,CASSQEGVGPPGPYGYTF
TRBJ1-5,TRBD1,NA,TRBV6-5,TGTGCCAGCAGTTCCGACAGGGTAAATCAGCCCCAGCATTTT,CASSSDRVNQPQHF
TRBJ1-1,TRBD1,NA,TRBV3-1/TRBV3-2,TGTGCCAGCAGCCAAGAAGGGACAGGGAGAGCTTTCTTT,CASSQEGTGRAFF
TRBJ2-1,TRBD2,NA,TRBV19,TGTGCCAGTAGTCACGCCGTAGGTAGCGGGGCAATCTACAATGAGCAGTTCTTC,CASSHAVGSGAIYNEQFF
TRBJ1-6,NA,NA,TRBV30,TGTGCCTGGAGTCATGAGGGCTCCTATAATTCACCCCTCCACTTT,CAWSHEGSYNSPLHF
TRBJ2-7,TRBD2,NA,TRBV2,TGTGCCAGCAGCCCCGGGACTAACTACGAGCAGTACTTC,CASSPGTNYEQYF
TRBJ2-7,TRBD2,NA,TRBV2,TGTGCCAGCAGTGAATCGATCTTGCGGGAGTTTAGCGAGCAGTACTTC,CASSESILREFSEQYF
TRBJ2-2,NA,NA,TRBV10-1,TGCGCCAGCAGTGTTCTTTCCGGCGGAGTCTACACCGGGGAGCTGTTTTTT,CASSVLSGGVYTGELFF
TRBJ1-2,NA,NA,TRBV6-5,TGTGCCAGCAGTTACAGGCGGGGTTTGGGCTATGGCTACACCTTC,CASSYRRGLGYGYTF
TRBJ1-1,NA,NA,TRBV28,TGTGCCAGCAGGGGGGGTGGGTTTTCGGACACTGAAGCTTTCTTT,CASRGGGFSDTEAFF
TRBJ2-1,NA,once,TRBV11-3,TGTGCCAGCAGCTTAGACGGGAGTTCAAATGAGCAGTTCTTC,CASSLDGSSNEQFF
TRBJ1-1,NA,NA,TRBV5-1,TGCGCCAGCAGCCCCCGGACAGATTCCATGAACACTGAAGCTTTCTTT,CASSPRTDSMNTEAFF
TRBJ2-3,NA,NA,TRBV5-1,TGCGCCAGCAGCTTGGTCACGGGTACAATGGATACGCAGTATTTT,CASSLVTGTMDTQYF
TRBJ1-3,TRBD1,NA,TRBV7-9,TGTGCCAGCAATTTGGACAGGACGGGAAACACCATATATTTT,CASNLDRTGNTIYF
TRBJ2-3,TRBD2,once,TRBV5-1,TGCGCCAGCAGGACTAGCGTGGACACAGATACGCAGTATTTT,CASRTSVDTDTQYF
TRBJ2-1,TRBD2,NA,TRBV4-1,TGCGCCAGCAGCCAAGAAGGCGGGAGCCGGTGGAATGAGCAGTTCTTC,CASSQEGGSRWNEQFF
TRBJ2-1,NA,NA,TRBV28,TGTGCCAGCAGCCCCCCCGGGGTTGCCTACAATGAGCAGTTCTTC,CASSPPGVAYNEQFF
TRBJ1-1,NA,NA,TRBV3-1/TRBV3-2,TGTGCCAGCAGCCAAGGGCATTCGGGGAACACTGAAGCTTTCTTT,CASSQGHSGNTEAFF
TRBJ2-4,NA,NA,TRBV2,TGTGCCAGCATCACTACACAGGGTAACAACATTCAGTACTTC,CASITTQGNNIQYF
TRBJ2-1,TRBD2,NA,TRBV23-1,TGCGCCAGCAGTCAACCGGGACTAGCGGGAGTGAGTGAGCAGTTCTTC,CASSQPGLAGVSEQFF
TRBJ2-3,TRBD2,NA,TRBV7-3,TGTGCCAGCAGCTTAACTGGGACTAACCGCCCAGATACGCAGTATTTT,CASSLTGTNRPDTQYF
TRBJ2-3,TRBD2,NA,TRBV7-9,TGTGCCAGCAGCTTAGGGCTAGCGGGAGATACGCAGTATTTT,CASSLGLAGDTQYF
TRBJ2-5,TRBD1,NA,TRBV4-1,TGCGCCAGCAGCCAAGAGGGACAGGGTCGGGGGGCCCAAGAGACCCAGTACTTC,CASSQEGQGRGAQETQYF
TRBJ2-2,NA,NA,TRBV29-1,TGCAGCGTTGAAGCGGGAGAGTACCCCGGGGAGCTGTTTTTT,CSVEAGEYPGELFF
TRBJ2-3,NA,once,TRBV14,TGTGCCAGCAGCCAAGGGTCCGCTCAGGGTACGCAGTATTTT,CASSQGSAQGTQYF
TRBJ2-1,NA,NA,TRBV5-8,TGTGCCAGCAGCCGGGAGCGGAGTTCCTACAATGAGCAGTTCTTC,CASSRERSSYNEQFF
TRBJ2-1,TRBD2,NA,TRBV5-1,TGCGCCAGCAGCGCCGGGACTAGCGGAAACAATGAGCAGTTCTTC,CASSAGTSGNNEQFF
TRBJ1-1,NA,NA,TRBV18,TGTGCCAGCTCACCCACACGGAACACTGAAGCTTTCTTT,CASSPTRNTEAFF
TRBJ1-1,NA,NA,TRBV29-1,TGCAGCGCTAATCTAGGGGTGAGCACTGAAGCTTTCTTT,CSANLGVSTEAFF
TRBJ2-1,TRBD1,NA,TRBV7-9,TGTGCCAGCAGTCCCCAAGGGGGCGCTAACAATGAGCAGTTCTTC,CASSPQGGANNEQFF
TRBJ1-1,NA,NA,TRBV5-6,TGTGCCAGCAGCTTTCGCGGACAGAACACTGAAGCTTTCTTT,CASSFRGQNTEAFF
TRBJ2-2,TRBD1,NA,TRBV9,TGTGCCAGCAGCGCAATAGACAGGGATAGGACCGGGGAGCTGTTTTTT,CASSAIDRDRTGELFF
TRBJ2-7,TRBD1,NA,TRBV27,TGTGCCAGCAGTTTCGGGACAGTGCAGTACTTC,CASSFGTVQYF
TRBJ2-3,TRBD2,NA,TRBV10-3,TGTGCCATCAGAGATAGCGGGAGTGCAGATACGCAGTATTTT,CAIRDSGSADTQYF
TRBJ2-7,NA,NA,TRBV3-1/TRBV3-2,TGTGCCAGCAGCCCGTGGACTTCCCACTCCTACGAGCAGTACTTC,CASSPWTSHSYEQYF
TRBJ2-1,NA,NA,TRBV30,TGTGCCTGCGACAGGAGCTCCTACAATGAGCAGTTCTTC,CACDRSSYNEQFF
TRBJ2-1,TRBD2,once,TRBV7-3,TGTGCCAGCAGCGTTCCGGGACTAGAGCAGTTCTTC,CASSVPGLEQFF
TRBJ2-1,NA,NA,TRBV9,TGTGCCAGCAGCCCACCTGGGCGGGACGACAATGAGCAGTTCTTC,CASSPPGRDDNEQFF
TRBJ2-3,NA,NA,TRBV19,TGTGCCAGTAGTATGGCTAGGACAGCTTCTCACGCAGATACGCAGTATTTT,CASSMARTASHADTQYF
TRBJ2-1,TRBD2,NA,TRBV28,TGTGCCAGCAGTCCTACTAGCGGTGCTCCGCGTGAGCAGTTCTTC,CASSPTSGAPREQFF
TRBJ1-1,TRBD1,NA,TRBV5-4,TGTGCCAGCAGCCAGGACAGGGTGAATATTGAAGCTTTCTTT,CASSQDRVNIEAFF
TRBJ2-5,TRBD2,once,TRBV9,TGTGCCAGCAGCGTAGCAGCTAGCGGGAGTTACGAGACCCAGTACTTC,CASSVAASGSYETQYF
TRBJ2-7,NA,once,TRBV15,TGTGCCACCAGCAGAGCTCCCCCTGGTAGGCCAGAAACGCGGGTCTCCTACGAGCAGTACTTC,CATSRAPPGRPETRVSYEQYF
TRBJ2-7,TRBD2,NA,TRBV19,TGTGCCAGTAGTTCTTCTAGCGGAGGTAGGCTCTACGAGCAGTACTTC,CASSSSSGGRLYEQYF
TRBJ2-5,TRBD2,NA,TRBV19,TGTGCCAGTAGCCCCGATCGGGTAGCGGGAGTCCTCCGGGAGACCCAGTACTTC,CASSPDRVAGVLRETQYF
TRBJ2-7,TRBD2,NA,TRBV28,TGTGCCAGCAGTTCTGAAGGCAGCGGGACTACCCTCTACGAGCAGTACTTC,CASSSEGSGTTLYEQYF
TRBJ2-7,TRBD1,NA,TRBV30,TGTGCCTGGGCACCGGGACAGGGAGGCTACGAGCAGTACTTC,CAWAPGQGGYEQYF
TRBJ1-4,NA,NA,TRBV5-6,TGTGCCAGCAGCTTGGCTACGGGGAGCGGAAATGAAAAACTGTTTTTT,CASSLATGSGNEKLFF
TRBJ1-3,NA,NA,TRBV7-8,TGTGCCAGCAGCTTAGATTCAGGTCCGCTCTCTGGAAACACCATATATTTT,CASSLDSGPLSGNTIYF
TRBJ2-3,TRBD1,NA,TRBV11-3,TGTGCCAGCAGCTTAGCGGGACAGGACACAGATACGCAGTATTTT,CASSLAGQDTDTQYF
TRBJ2-3,TRBD1,once,TRBV28,TGTGCCAGCAGTACCCTAGGGACAGGGCCAGATACGCAGTATTTT,CASSTLGTGPDTQYF
TRBJ1-1,NA,once,TRBV24-1,TGTGCCACCAGTGCGACAGGGAACACTGAAGCTTTCTTT,CATSATGNTEAFF